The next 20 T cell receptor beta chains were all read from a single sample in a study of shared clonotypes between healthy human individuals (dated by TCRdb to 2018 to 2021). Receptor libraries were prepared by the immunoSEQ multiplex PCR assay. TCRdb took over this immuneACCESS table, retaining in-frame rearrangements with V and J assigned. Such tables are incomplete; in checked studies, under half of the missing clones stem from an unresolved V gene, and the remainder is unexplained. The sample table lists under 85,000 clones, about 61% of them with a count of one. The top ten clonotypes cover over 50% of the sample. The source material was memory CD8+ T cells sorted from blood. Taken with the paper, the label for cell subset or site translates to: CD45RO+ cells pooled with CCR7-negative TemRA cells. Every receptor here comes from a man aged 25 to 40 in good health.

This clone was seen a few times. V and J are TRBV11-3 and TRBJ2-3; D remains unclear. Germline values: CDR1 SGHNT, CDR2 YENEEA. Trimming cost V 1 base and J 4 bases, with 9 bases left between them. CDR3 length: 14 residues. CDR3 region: CASSLGFISDTQYF. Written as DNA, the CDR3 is TGTGCCAGCAGCTTAGGTTTTATTTCAGATACGCAGTATTTT.

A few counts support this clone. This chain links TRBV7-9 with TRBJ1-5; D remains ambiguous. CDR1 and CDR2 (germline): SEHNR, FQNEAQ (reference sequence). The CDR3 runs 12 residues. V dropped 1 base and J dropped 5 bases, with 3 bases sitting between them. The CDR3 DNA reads TGTGCCAGCAGCTTAGACTATCAGCCCCAGCATTTT. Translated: CASSLDYQPQHF.

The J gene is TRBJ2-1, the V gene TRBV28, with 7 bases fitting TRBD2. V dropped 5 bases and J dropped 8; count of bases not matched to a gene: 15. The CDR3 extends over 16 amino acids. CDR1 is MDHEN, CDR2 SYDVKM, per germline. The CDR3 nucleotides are TGTGCCAGCAGTACGTCTTGGGGCAAAGGGAGGGATGAGCAGTTCTTC. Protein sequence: CASSTSWGKGRDEQFF.

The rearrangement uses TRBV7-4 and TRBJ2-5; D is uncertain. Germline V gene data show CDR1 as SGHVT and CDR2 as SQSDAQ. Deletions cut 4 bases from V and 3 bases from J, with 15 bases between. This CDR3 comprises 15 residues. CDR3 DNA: TGTGCCAGCAGCTCTTCGGTCGGACGTAAAGAGACCCAGTACTTC. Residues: CASSSSVGRKETQYF.

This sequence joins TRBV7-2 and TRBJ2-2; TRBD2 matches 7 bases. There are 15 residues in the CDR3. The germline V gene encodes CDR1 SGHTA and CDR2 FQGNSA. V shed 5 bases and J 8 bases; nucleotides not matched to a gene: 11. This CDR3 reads CASSVLAAQWGELFF. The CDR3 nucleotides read TGTGCCAGCAGCGTCCTAGCGGCCCAATGGGGGGAGCTGTTTTTT.

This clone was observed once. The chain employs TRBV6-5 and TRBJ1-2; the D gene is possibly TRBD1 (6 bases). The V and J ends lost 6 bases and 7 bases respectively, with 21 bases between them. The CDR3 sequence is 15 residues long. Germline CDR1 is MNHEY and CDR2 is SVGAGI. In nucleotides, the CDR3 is TGTGCCAGCAGACCCGGGGGGGCCACGGCGGCTGGCTACACCTTC. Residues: CASRPGGATAAGYTF.

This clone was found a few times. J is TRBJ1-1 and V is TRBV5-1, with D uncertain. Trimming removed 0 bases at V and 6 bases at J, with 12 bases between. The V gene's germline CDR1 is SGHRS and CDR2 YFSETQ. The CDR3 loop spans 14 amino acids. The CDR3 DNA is TGCGCCAGCAGCTTGGGGTTTAGTTCGGCTGAAGCTTTCTTT. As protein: CASSLGFSSAEAFF.

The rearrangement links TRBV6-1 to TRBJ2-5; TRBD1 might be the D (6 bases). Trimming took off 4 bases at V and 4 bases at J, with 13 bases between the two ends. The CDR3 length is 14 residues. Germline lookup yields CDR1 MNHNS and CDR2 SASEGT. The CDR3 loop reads CASSAPGVRETQYF. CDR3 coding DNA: TGTGCCAGCAGTGCCCCAGGGGTCAGAGAGACCCAGTACTTC.

CDR3 DNA sequence: TGTGCCAGCAGCTCCGGCCTTAGCTACACTGAAGCTTTCTTT. Its translation is CASSSGLSYTEAFF. The J gene is TRBJ1-1, the V gene TRBV5-5; D unresolved. CDR3 length: 14 residues. The germline V gene encodes CDR1 SGHKS and CDR2 YYEKEE (reference sequence). Trimming shortened V by 3 bases and J by 3 bases, and 12 bases separated the two germline ends.

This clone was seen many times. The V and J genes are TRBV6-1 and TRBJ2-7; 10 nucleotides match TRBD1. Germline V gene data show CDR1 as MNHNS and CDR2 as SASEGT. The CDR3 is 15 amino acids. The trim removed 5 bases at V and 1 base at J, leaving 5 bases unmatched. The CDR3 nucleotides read TGTGCCAGCAGTCCATGGGGACAGGGGTCCTACGAGCAGTACTTC. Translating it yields CASSPWGQGSYEQYF.

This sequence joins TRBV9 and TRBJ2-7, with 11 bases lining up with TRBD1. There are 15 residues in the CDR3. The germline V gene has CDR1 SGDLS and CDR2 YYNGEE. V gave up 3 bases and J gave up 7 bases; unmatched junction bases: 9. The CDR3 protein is CASSGSGQGVEEQYF. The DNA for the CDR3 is TGTGCCAGCAGCGGGTCGGGACAGGGGGTAGAGGAGCAGTACTTC.

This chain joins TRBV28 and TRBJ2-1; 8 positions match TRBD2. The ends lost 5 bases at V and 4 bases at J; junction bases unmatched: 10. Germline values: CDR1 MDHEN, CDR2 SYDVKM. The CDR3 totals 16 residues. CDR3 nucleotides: TGTGCCAGCAGTCCCCTGGCGGGAGGCCTTTACAATGAGCAGTTCTTC. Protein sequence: CASSPLAGGLYNEQFF.

The CDR3: CASSLGRGEAFF. DNA for the CDR3: TGTGCCAGCAGCTTGGGCAGGGGCGAAGCTTTCTTT. The chain carries TRBV4-2 and TRBJ1-1; possibly TRBD1 for D (6 bases). Trimming removed 5 bases at V and 8 bases at J, with 12 bases between. The CDR3 runs 12 residues. Germline V CDR1 and CDR2: LGHNA, YNFKEQ.

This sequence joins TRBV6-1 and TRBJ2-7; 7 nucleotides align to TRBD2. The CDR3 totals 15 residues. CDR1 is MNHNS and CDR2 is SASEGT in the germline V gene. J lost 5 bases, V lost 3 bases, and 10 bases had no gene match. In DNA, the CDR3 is TGTGCCAGCAGTGAGTCCGCGGGAGCCCAGCACGAGCAGTACTTC. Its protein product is CASSESAGAQHEQYF.

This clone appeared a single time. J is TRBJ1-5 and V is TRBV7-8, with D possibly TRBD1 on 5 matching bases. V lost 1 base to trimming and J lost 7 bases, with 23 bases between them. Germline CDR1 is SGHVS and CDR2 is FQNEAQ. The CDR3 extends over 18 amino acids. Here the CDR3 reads CASSLEWGRSFAGQPQHF. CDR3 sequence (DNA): TGTGCCAGCAGCTTAGAGTGGGGCAGGTCCTTTGCAGGGCAGCCCCAGCATTTT.

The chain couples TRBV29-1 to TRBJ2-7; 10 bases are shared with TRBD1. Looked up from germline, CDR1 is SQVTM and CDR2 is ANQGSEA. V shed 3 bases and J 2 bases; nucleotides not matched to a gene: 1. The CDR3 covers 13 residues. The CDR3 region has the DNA TGCAGCGTTGAGGGACAGGGGACCTACGAGCAGTACTTC. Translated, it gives CSVEGQGTYEQYF.

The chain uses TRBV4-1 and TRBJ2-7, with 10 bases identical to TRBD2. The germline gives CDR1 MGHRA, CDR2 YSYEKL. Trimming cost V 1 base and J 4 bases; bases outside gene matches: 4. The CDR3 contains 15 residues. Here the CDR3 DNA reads TGCGCCAGCAGCCAAGGACTAGCGGGCCGGTACGAGCAGTACTTC. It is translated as CASSQGLAGRYEQYF.

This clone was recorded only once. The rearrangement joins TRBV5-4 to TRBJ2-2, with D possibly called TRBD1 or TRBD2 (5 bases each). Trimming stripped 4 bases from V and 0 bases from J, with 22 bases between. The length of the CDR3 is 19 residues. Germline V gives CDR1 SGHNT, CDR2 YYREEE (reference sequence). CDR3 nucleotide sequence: TGTGCCAGCAGCCCTTTTAGGCAGGGACCCCTCGCGAACACCGGGGAGCTGTTTTTT. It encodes CASSPFRQGPLANTGELFF. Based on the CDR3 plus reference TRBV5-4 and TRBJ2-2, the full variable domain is ETGVTQSPTHLIKTRGQQVTLRCSSQSGHNTVSWYQQALGQGPQFIFQYYREEENGRGNFPPRFSGLQFPNYSSELNVNALELDDSALYLCASSPFRQGPLANTGELFFGEGSRLTVL.

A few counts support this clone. This chain's CDR3 is CSVEGMGTTYEQYF. Written as DNA, the CDR3 is TGCAGCGTTGAAGGAATGGGAACCACTTACGAGCAGTACTTC. The chain joins TRBV29-1 to TRBJ2-7; no firm D call. The germline gives CDR1 SQVTM, CDR2 ANQGSEA. V dropped 1 base and J dropped 4 bases, with 14 bases sitting between them. The CDR3 has 14 amino acids.

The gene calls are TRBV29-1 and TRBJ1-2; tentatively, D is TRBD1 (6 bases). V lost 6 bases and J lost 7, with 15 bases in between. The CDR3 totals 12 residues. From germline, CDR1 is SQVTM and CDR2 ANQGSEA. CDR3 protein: CSVMTGRGGYTF. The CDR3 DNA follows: TGCAGCGTCATGACAGGACGGGGTGGCTACACCTTC.